The rows below give T cell receptor beta chains drawn from one sample of a study of T cells of healthy individuals. TCRdb processed the 5' RACE reads anew with MiXCR; each CDR3 protein has one entry. The data show around 83,000 distinct CDR3 sequences, about 5% seen once. All receptors derive from a female donor in good health. The CDR3 runs from the conserved cysteine through the conserved F or W. The D gene is left open where the match is weak. A row's size may be missing; if present it is once, few, many or a size class.

J: TRBJ2-2
D: .
V: TRBV4-3
size: many
CDR3: CASGRGAGELFF
DNA: TGCGCCAGCGGGAGGGGGGCCGGGGAGCTGTTTTTT

J: TRBJ1-1
D: .
V: TRBV4-2
size: .
CDR3: CASSQDTGDTREAFF
DNA: TGTGCCAGCAGCCAAGACACTGGGGATACGCGCGAAGCTTTCTTT

J: TRBJ2-7
D: .
V: TRBV27
size: .
CDR3: CASRSYSYEQYF
DNA: TGTGCCAGCAGGTCCTACTCCTACGAGCAGTACTTC

J: TRBJ2-7
D: .
V: TRBV6-6
size: many
CDR3: CASAAQTWEQYF
DNA: TGTGCCAGCGCGGCACAAACGTGGGAGCAGTACTTC

J: TRBJ2-7
D: .
V: TRBV5-4
size: many
CDR3: CASSLARTAEQYF
DNA: TGTGCCAGCAGCTTGGCCCGGACAGCGGAGCAGTACTTC

J: TRBJ1-1
D: TRBD1
V: TRBV12-5
size: many
CDR3: CASGLVNPGQGLRTGTEAFF
DNA: TGTGCTAGTGGTTTGGTCAATCCGGGACAGGGATTGAGAACGGGGACTGAAGCTTTCTTT

J: TRBJ2-3
D: .
V: TRBV7-8
size: many
CDR3: CASSFRGRSDTQYF
DNA: TGTGCCAGCAGCTTTAGGGGGAGATCGGATACGCAGTATTTT

J: TRBJ2-5
D: TRBD2
V: TRBV6-6
size: many
CDR3: CASRPGGPEETQYF
DNA: TGTGCCAGCAGGCCGGGGGGGCCCGAAGAGACCCAGTACTTC

J: TRBJ2-7
D: .
V: TRBV7-9
size: many
CDR3: CASSSTTGPDEQYF
DNA: TGTGCCAGCAGCTCAACTACCGGGCCTGACGAGCAGTACTTC

J: TRBJ2-2
D: TRBD1
V: TRBV7-9
size: many
CDR3: CASSRDRPNTGELFF
DNA: TGTGCCAGCAGCCGGGACAGGCCGAACACCGGGGAGCTGTTTTTT

J: TRBJ2-7
D: TRBD2
V: TRBV4-1
size: many
CDR3: CASSQETSGRAYEQYF
DNA: TGCGCCAGCAGCCAAGAGACTAGCGGGAGGGCCTACGAGCAGTACTTC

J: TRBJ2-3
D: .
V: TRBV12-3/TRBV12-4
size: many
CDR3: CASSYSGFTDTQYF
DNA: TGTGCCAGCAGTTACTCGGGGTTCACAGATACGCAGTATTTT

J: TRBJ2-1
D: TRBD1
V: TRBV2
size: many
CDR3: CASSEALQGAASRDEQFF
DNA: TGTGCCAGCAGTGAAGCGCTTCAGGGGGCAGCCTCAAGGGATGAGCAGTTCTTC

J: TRBJ2-1
D: .
V: TRBV6-5
size: .
CDR3: CASSYFQGYNEQFF
DNA: TGTGCCAGCAGTTACTTTCAGGGATACAATGAGCAGTTCTTC

J: TRBJ2-1
D: TRBD2
V: TRBV7-2
size: many
CDR3: CASSFRLAREQFF
DNA: TGTGCCAGCAGCTTCCGACTAGCTCGGGAGCAGTTCTTC

J: TRBJ2-1
D: .
V: TRBV11-1
size: few
CDR3: CASSLRYSESYNEQFF
DNA: TGTGCCAGCAGCTTGAGATATAGCGAATCCTACAATGAGCAGTTCTTC

J: TRBJ2-1
D: .
V: TRBV6-5
size: many
CDR3: CASSYDRSSYNEQFF
DNA: TGTGCCAGCAGTTACGATCGGAGTAGCTACAATGAGCAGTTCTTC

J: TRBJ2-4
D: TRBD1
V: TRBV6-5
size: .
CDR3: CASRFDRGENIQYF
DNA: TGTGCCAGCAGATTCGACAGGGGGGAGAACATTCAGTACTTC

J: TRBJ2-5
D: TRBD2
V: TRBV4-2
size: .
CDR3: CASSQDPSGRGETQYF
DNA: TGTGCCAGCAGCCAAGACCCTAGCGGGAGGGGAGAGACCCAGTACTTC

J: TRBJ2-1
D: TRBD2
V: TRBV11-2
size: .
CDR3: CASSIERGDLSYNEQFF
DNA: TGTGCCAGCAGCATAGAACGGGGGGACCTATCCTACAATGAGCAGTTCTTC

J: TRBJ2-7
D: TRBD2
V: TRBV12-3/TRBV12-4
size: many
CDR3: CASRGTTTSYEQYF
DNA: TGTGCCAGCAGGGGGACTACAACCTCCTACGAGCAGTACTTC

J: TRBJ2-7
D: .
V: TRBV20-1
size: many
CDR3: CSARDANSYEQYF
DNA: TGCAGTGCTAGGGACGCCAACTCCTACGAGCAGTACTTC

J: TRBJ2-7
D: .
V: TRBV4-2
size: many
CDR3: CASSQGSIRADYEQYF
DNA: TGTGCCAGCAGCCAAGGATCGATCAGGGCGGACTACGAGCAGTACTTC

J: TRBJ2-5
D: .
V: TRBV12-3/TRBV12-4
size: many
CDR3: CASSAGTPTSETQYF
DNA: TGTGCCAGCAGTGCCGGGACACCGACATCAGAGACCCAGTACTTC

J: TRBJ2-1
D: .
V: TRBV27
size: many
CDR3: CASSIKGPLYNEQFF
DNA: TGTGCCAGCAGCATAAAAGGACCCCTCTACAATGAGCAGTTCTTC

J: TRBJ2-7
D: .
V: TRBV20-1
size: .
CDR3: CSARDKNIFYEQYF
DNA: TGCAGTGCTAGAGACAAGAACATATTCTACGAGCAGTACTTC

J: TRBJ2-3
D: .
V: TRBV10-3
size: many
CDR3: CASRGVDTQYF
DNA: TGTGCCTCCAGGGGGGTAGATACGCAGTATTTT

J: TRBJ1-2
D: .
V: TRBV13
size: .
CDR3: CASSLGRARGYYGYTF
DNA: TGTGCCAGCAGCTTAGGCCGTGCTAGGGGCTACTATGGCTACACCTTC